Here is one T cell receptor (beta chain) with its context. Its specificity is not known. Looked up from germline, CDR1 is MNHEY and CDR2 is SMNVEV (reference sequence). V was pared by 6 bases and J by 4 bases, with 9 bases of the junction left unmatched. CDR3 length equals 16 residues. These data belong to a study of T cell clonotyping in hematopoietic cell transplantation. About the study: Recipients' pretransplant samples followed cytoreduction.

The assay was immunoSEQ multiplex PCR, and TCRdb's table has in-frame clones only and misses some. The top ten clones hold approximately 1.7% of a sample with 25,000 to 30,000 clones, more than 65% of them seen once. Study-level findings and limits: Without cell sorting, CD4 versus CD8 contributions remain unresolved. Pathologically expanded recipient clonotypes increased progressively from day 30 to day 180 as diversity fell.

Described time point: recipient sample about 28 days before transplant, after cytoreduction. Blood collection times were about day -28 and days 30, 100, 180 posttransplant. The sample was peripheral blood mononuclear cells, taken before stem cell transplant. The receptor was derived from a man aged 35 to 55 with acute myeloid leukemia. Some clones in this sample may be carry-over from other donors' samples. This rearrangement joins TRBV27 to TRBJ2-6; 7 bases are shared with TRBD1. For the CDR3, the DNA is TGTGCCAGCAGAAAGGGACAGTCTACCGGGGCCAACGTCCTGACTTTC. This translates into CASRKGQSTGANVLTF.